These 26 T cell receptor beta chains came from one sample sequenced in a study of a mutant IDH1 vaccine in newly diagnosed glioma. Clones were sequenced by immunoSEQ multiplex PCR, and TCRdb holds only the in-frame ones, with some missing. The table records some 50,000 clones, 70% to 85% of them present only once. Time point denoted: week 47, end of study. Each dose of the vaccine consisted of 300 ug of mutant IDH1 20-mer peptide, with topical imiquimod. Antigen specificity for these receptors is unknown. The sample was PBMCs, taken from a glioma patient whose treatment included an IDH1 peptide vaccine. Source of these receptors: a woman aged 25-40 years with glioma. Some clones in this sample may be carry-over from other donors' samples.

This chain connects TRBV29-1 to TRBJ1-1; 8 nucleotides match TRBD1. In germline, CDR1 is SQVTM, CDR2 ANQGSEA. The V gene end was trimmed by 6 bases and the J gene end by 5 bases; junction bases not matched to a gene: 2. The CDR3 covers 11 residues. In DNA form, the CDR3 reads TGCAGCGTGCAGGGGGCAACTGAAGCTTTCTTT. It codes for CSVQGATEAFF. The variable domain in full, completed from reference TRBV29-1 and TRBJ1-1, reads SAVISQKPSRDICQRGTSLTIQCQVDSQVTMMFWYRQQPGQSLTLIATANQGSEATYESGFVIDKFPISRPNLTFSTLTVSNMSPEDSSIYLCSVQGATEAFFGQGTRLTVV.

The chain uses TRBV10-3 and TRBJ1-1; D gene uncertain. Germline V gene data show CDR1 as ENHRY and CDR2 as SYGVKD. CDR3 size: 16 residues. Trimming stripped 3 bases from V and 4 bases from J, with 18 bases between. CDR3 in DNA: TGTGCCATCAGTGAAGGTGGAGGAGGGATAAGCACTGAAGCTTTCTTT. Its protein is CAISEGGGGISTEAFF.

The V call is TRBV6-5, the J call TRBJ2-7; D may be TRBD1 (6 bases). CDR1 is MNHEY, CDR2 SVGAGI, per germline. The V end was cut by 4 bases, the J end by 3 bases, with 13 bases between. The CDR3 covers 14 residues. The CDR3 protein is CASSSGDTHYEQYF. The CDR3 DNA reads TGTGCCAGCAGTTCAGGGGACACCCACTACGAGCAGTACTTC.

The genes are TRBV5-1 and TRBJ2-2, with 8 bases lining up with TRBD1. Losses at the gene ends were 2 bases for V and 6 bases for J; bases not matched to a gene: 9. CDR3 length equals 16 residues. Looked up from germline, CDR1 is SGHRS and CDR2 is YFSETQ. This chain's CDR3 is CASSFTGQGIAGELFF. The CDR3 DNA follows: TGCGCCAGCAGCTTTACTGGACAGGGAATCGCCGGGGAGCTGTTTTTT.

The chain is built from TRBV2 and TRBJ2-3; the match to TRBD1 covers 8 bases. CDR1 is SNHLY and CDR2 is FYNNEI in the germline V gene. The ends lost 5 bases at V and 8 bases at J; junction bases unmatched: 9. The CDR3 runs to 14 residues. The CDR3 bases are TGTGCCAGCAGTCCAGACGGACAGGGCGGTACGCAGTATTTT. Protein product: CASSPDGQGGTQYF.

The V and J genes are TRBV2 and TRBJ2-1; 11 bases match TRBD2. Germline V gene lookup returns CDR1 SNHLY and CDR2 FYNNEI. J was trimmed by 9 bases and V by 5 bases; bases with no gene match: 9. The CDR3 is 15 amino acids. CDR3 DNA sequence: TGTGCCAGCAGTCCTACTAGCGGGAGTACCCTTGAGCAGTTCTTC. Its protein is CASSPTSGSTLEQFF.

V is TRBV6-1 and J is TRBJ1-1; D is unclear. V gave up 7 bases and J gave up 6 bases, with 18 bases separating them. The length of the CDR3 is 14 residues. Germline V CDR1 and CDR2: MNHNS, SASEGT. In DNA, the CDR3 is TGTGCCAGCAACGGCCCACGCTTTTTGGCTGAAGCTTTCTTT. Protein: CASNGPRFLAEAFF.

The CDR3 spells CASAPGPDTGQFF. The CDR3 nucleotides read TGTGCTAGTGCCCCCGGTCCGGACACGGGGCAGTTCTTC. This chain connects TRBV12-5 to TRBJ2-1; TRBD1 might be the D (5 bases). V was pared by 7 bases and J by 12 bases, with 19 bases between. This CDR3 region has 13 residues. Germline loops: CDR1 LGHNT, CDR2 FRNRAP.

The rearrangement links TRBV6-1 to TRBJ1-5; maybe TRBD1 (6 bases). Germline-derived CDR1 and CDR2 are MNHNS and SASEGT. The CDR3 spans 19 residues. V lost 3 bases and J lost 4, with 25 bases in between. DNA of the CDR3: TGTGCCAGCAGTGAGGGTTTTTGGGCAGGGGTCTTAGAAAATCAGCCCCAGCATTTT. This codes for CASSEGFWAGVLENQPQHF.

The chain joins TRBV29-1 to TRBJ1-1; 8 nucleotides agree with TRBD1. This CDR3 contains 12 residues. Germline-derived CDR1 and CDR2 are SQVTM and ANQGSEA. V was pared by 4 bases and J by 6 bases, with 4 bases of the junction left unmatched. The CDR3 region is CSVATGEAEAFF. The CDR3, as DNA: TGCAGCGTTGCGACAGGGGAGGCTGAAGCTTTCTTT. The full variable domain, completed using reference TRBV29-1 and TRBJ1-1, is SAVISQKPSRDICQRGTSLTIQCQVDSQVTMMFWYRQQPGQSLTLIATANQGSEATYESGFVIDKFPISRPNLTFSTLTVSNMSPEDSSIYLCSVATGEAEAFFGQGTRLTVV.

The chain has TRBV6-5 and TRBJ1-1; 7 bases agree with TRBD1. CDR1 and CDR2 from the germline V gene are MNHEY and SVGAGI. CDR3 length equals 15 residues. V gave up 0 bases and J gave up 0 bases; unmatched junction bases: 1. As DNA, the CDR3 is TGTGCCAGCAGTTACTCGGGACAGATGAACACTGAAGCTTTCTTT. Its protein is CASSYSGQMNTEAFF.

The genes are TRBV5-4 and TRBJ1-1; TRBD1 might be the D (5 bases). The CDR3 loop spans 15 amino acids. Looked up from germline, CDR1 is SGHNT and CDR2 is YYREEE (reference sequence). The V gene lost 0 bases and the J gene lost 3 bases, with 12 bases spanning the gap. The CDR3 DNA follows: TGTGCCAGCAGCTTGGCGGCGGGGCTATACACTGAAGCTTTCTTT. Protein product: CASSLAAGLYTEAFF.

CDR3 sequence: CASSPGTNTEAFF. The CDR3 nucleotides are TGTGCCAGCAGTCCAGGGACGAACACTGAAGCTTTCTTT. The chain has TRBV27 and TRBJ1-1, with D perhaps TRBD1 (5 bases). Trimming removed 5 bases at V and 1 base at J, with 8 bases between. Germline V lookup: CDR1 MNHEY, CDR2 SMNVEV (reference sequence). This CDR3 region has 13 residues.

The gene calls are TRBV10-2 and TRBJ2-2; tentatively, D is TRBD2 (6 bases). The germline CDR1 and CDR2 sequences are WSHSY and SAAADI. The CDR3 is 14 amino acids. V was trimmed by 7 bases and J by 4 bases, leaving 13 bases between them. The CDR3 bases are TGCGCCAGCACGGGGGAGACGAGCACCGGGGAGCTGTTTTTT. Encoded protein: CASTGETSTGELFF.

The chain recombines TRBV6-5 with TRBJ1-2; 7 nucleotides match TRBD1. Germline CDR1 and CDR2: MNHEY and SVGAGI. V shed 4 bases, J shed 4 bases, and the junction held 9 bases outside the gene matches. This CDR3 contains 15 residues. CDR3 nucleotides: TGTGCCAGCAGTTTCTTCCCGGACAGGCCCTATGGCTACACCTTC. Protein: CASSFFPDRPYGYTF.

V usage is TRBV18 and J usage is TRBJ1-3, with 8 bases aligning to TRBD1. Unmatched junction bases numbered 6, after V lost 1 base and J lost 4 bases. Germline CDR1 KGHSH, CDR2 LQKENI. The CDR3 has 16 residues. CDR3 nucleotides: TGTGCCAGCTCACCACAAACAGGGGGAAGAGGAAACACCATATATTTT. It codes for CASSPQTGGRGNTIYF.

The chain is built from TRBV6-1 and TRBJ1-5; 7 nucleotides agree with TRBD1. CDR1 is MNHNS, CDR2 SASEGT, per germline. This CDR3 is built from 15 residues. Unmatched junction bases numbered 5, after V lost 2 bases and J lost 4 bases. CDR3 DNA: TGTGCCAGCAGTGAATGGGCAGGGGGGAATCAGCCCCAGCATTTT. This translates into CASSEWAGGNQPQHF.

The chain carries TRBV30 and TRBJ2-5, with TRBD2 matching over 10 bases. The J call is doubtful: the DNA matches TRBJ2-7 better. Germline V lookup: CDR1 GTSNPN, CDR2 SVGIG (reference sequence). This CDR3 region has 13 residues. In DNA, the CDR3 is TGTGCCTGGAGTGTAGCGGGAGGGACCGAGCAGTACTTC. Its protein product is CAWSVAGGTEQYF.

The chain recombines TRBV4-1 with TRBJ2-1; D is ambiguous. CDR3 length: 16 residues. The V end was cut by 0 bases, the J end by 0 bases, with 9 bases between. Germline CDR1 reads MGHRA; CDR2 reads YSYEKL. This chain's CDR3 is CASSQDRASSYNEQFF. The CDR3 bases are TGCGCCAGCAGCCAAGATCGGGCGAGCTCCTACAATGAGCAGTTCTTC.

The chain carries TRBV10-3 and TRBJ2-1, with unresolved D. The CDR3 loop spans 14 amino acids. Germline CDR1 and CDR2: ENHRY and SYGVKD. V lost 4 bases and J 8 bases, leaving 15 bases between the germline ends. The CDR3 here is CAISGAPLGDEQFF. CDR3 nucleotide sequence: TGTGCCATCAGTGGGGCACCGCTTGGGGATGAGCAGTTCTTC.

The chain couples TRBV30 to TRBJ1-3; TRBD1 matches 7 bases. The germline V gene encodes CDR1 GTSNPN and CDR2 SVGIG (reference sequence). The CDR3 totals 14 residues. V trimming: 2 bases; J trimming: 4 bases; junction bases outside the gene matches: 5. The CDR3 loop reads CAWSKGAGGNTIYF. DNA for the CDR3: TGTGCCTGGAGTAAGGGGGCAGGGGGAAACACCATATATTTT.

This clone was counted between two and nine times. The rearrangement joins TRBV5-6 to TRBJ1-5, with a tentative D call TRBD1 (5 bases). V was pared by 4 bases and J by 4 bases, with 18 bases between. CDR1 is SGHDT and CDR2 is YYEEEE in the germline V gene. The CDR3 is 16 amino acids. CDR3 sequence reads: CASSLAGTRSNQPQHF. For the CDR3, the DNA is TGTGCCAGCAGCCTCGCCGGGACCCGGAGTAATCAGCCCCAGCATTTT.

The chain combines TRBV12-2 with TRBJ1-5; TRBD1, the D gene given by the table, was not confirmed from the DNA. TRBV12-2 is deemed a pseudogene. There are 17 residues in the CDR3. The CDR3 DNA is TGTGCAAGTCGCTTAGGGGCCGGGACAGAGTACAATCAGCCCCAGCATTTT. Residues: CASRLGAGTEYNQPQHF.

The V and J genes are TRBV7-9 and TRBJ1-2; TRBD1 aligns across 8 bases. Germline CDR1 is SEHNR and CDR2 is FQNEAQ (reference sequence). The CDR3 runs 15 residues. Trimming at V came to 4 bases and at J to 1 base, leaving 5 bases not matched to a gene. The chain's CDR3 is CASSYGQGYNYGYTF. Written as DNA, the CDR3 is TGTGCCAGCAGCTACGGACAGGGATATAACTATGGCTACACCTTC.

The chain joins TRBV25-1 to TRBJ2-7, with 9 bases matching TRBD1. The CDR3 extends over 16 amino acids. CDR1 MGHDK and CDR2 SYGVNS come from the germline V gene. Trimming at V came to 1 base and at J to 5 bases, leaving 9 bases not matched to a gene. CDR3 DNA sequence: TGTGCCAGCAGTGAATTGGGACAGGGCACGAAGCACGAGCAGTACTTC. It codes for CASSELGQGTKHEQYF.

The J gene is TRBJ2-5, the V gene TRBV29-1; D gene unclear. Germline CDR1 reads SQVTM; CDR2 reads ANQGSEA. V lost 3 bases, J lost 12 bases, and 17 bases lay in between. The CDR3 contains 12 residues. CDR3 DNA sequence: TGCAGCGTTGAGGCGCGGCAAAAGGTCGAGTACTTC. Its translation: CSVEARQKVEYF. Looking up the rest from reference TRBV29-1 and TRBJ2-5 gives the full variable domain: SAVISQKPSRDICQRGTSLTIQCQVDSQVTMMFWYRQQPGQSLTLIATANQGSEATYESGFVIDKFPISRPNLTFSTLTVSNMSPEDSSIYLCSVEARQKVEYFGPGTRLLVL.